Each of the 6 T cell receptor beta chains below was sequenced from the same sample in a study of PD-1 blockade in classical Hodgkin lymphoma. Only in-frame clones appear in the TCRdb table, and some are missing; sequencing was by immunoSEQ multiplex PCR. This table holds tens of thousands of clones, 84% found once. Patients all relapsed after autologous stem cell transplantation, and there was variation in brentuximab vedotin exposure. From thawed PBMCs, CD4+ T cells were purified using magnetic negative selection. Sequencing was performed on CD4+ T cells from blood, taken at baseline. These receptors all come from a human donor with classical Hodgkin lymphoma.

The chain recombines TRBV10-3 with TRBJ2-1; 10 nucleotides line up with TRBD1. V lost 6 bases to trimming and J lost 5 bases; unmatched junction nucleotides: 7. CDR1 ENHRY and CDR2 SYGVKD come from the germline V gene. The length of the CDR3 is 15 residues. CDR3 DNA sequence: TGTGCCATCAGGGTAGGGACAGGGGTAAACAATGAGCAGTTCTTC. This sequence encodes CAIRVGTGVNNEQFF.

V and J are TRBV10-3 and TRBJ1-6; 7 bases are a match to TRBD1. This CDR3 has 15 residues. CDR1 is ENHRY, CDR2 SYGVKD, per germline. V gave up 6 bases and J gave up 4 bases; unmatched junction bases: 6. CDR3 residues: CAIRETQGYNSPLHF. The DNA of the CDR3 is TGTGCCATCAGGGAAACACAGGGGTATAATTCACCCCTCCACTTT.

The chain links TRBV11-3 to TRBJ2-7, with 10 nucleotides matching TRBD1. Germline loops: CDR1 SGHNT, CDR2 YENEEA. J lost 6 bases, V lost 2 bases, and 4 bases had no gene match. CDR3 length equals 14 residues. The CDR3 here is CASSLPGTGVEQYF. CDR3 DNA: TGTGCCAGCAGCTTACCGGGGACAGGGGTCGAGCAGTACTTC.

This clone was recorded once. The V and J genes are TRBV5-6 and TRBJ2-7, with D possibly being TRBD1 (6 bases). Trimming pared 1 base from V and 6 bases from J, leaving 17 bases between. Germline V lookup: CDR1 SGHDT, CDR2 YYEEEE. The CDR3 length is 15 residues. CDR3 sequence (DNA): TGTGCCAGCAGCTTGCCTGGGGACACGGTCGGCGAGCAGTACTTC. Its protein is CASSLPGDTVGEQYF. Filled out from reference TRBV5-6 and TRBJ2-7, the complete variable domain reads DAGVTQSPTHLIKTRGQQVTLRCSPKSGHDTVSWYQQALGQGPQFIFQYYEEEERQRGNFPDRFSGHQFPNYSSELNVNALLLGDSALYLCASSLPGDTVGEQYFGPGTRLTVT.

The genes are TRBV5-8 and TRBJ2-2, with TRBD1 identical over 10 bases. The ends lost 0 bases at V and 2 bases at J; junction bases unmatched: 1. CDR3 length equals 16 residues. Germline V CDR1 and CDR2: SGHTS, YDEGEE. The CDR3 loop reads CASSLGTGGNTGELFF. In nucleotides, the CDR3 is TGTGCCAGCAGCTTGGGGACAGGGGGAAACACCGGGGAGCTGTTTTTT.

This sequence joins TRBV28 and TRBJ1-1, with TRBD1 matching 7 bases. V trimming: 5 bases; J trimming: 5 bases; junction bases outside the gene matches: 11. CDR3 length equals 15 residues. Per the germline V gene, CDR1 is MDHEN and CDR2 is SYDVKM. Written as DNA, the CDR3 is TGTGCCAGCAGTCCAGTGACAGGGCCTAGAACTGAAGCTTTCTTT. Its translation: CASSPVTGPRTEAFF.